These 3 T cell receptor beta chains were sequenced from one sample in a study of tumor-infiltrating lymphocytes in localized non-small cell lung cancer (dated by TCRdb to about 2021). The library was made by the immunoSEQ multiplex PCR assay. What TCRdb holds here is the immuneACCESS table cut down to in-frame rearrangements. Part of the clones is not present; checked against another copy, under half of the missing clones reflect an unresolved V gene, and the others are unexplained. The sample table shows 8,000 to 10,000 clones, and about 72% are seen once. The ten largest make up approximately 9.9% of the sample. The sample taken for sequencing was lung tumor tissue. Every receptor here comes from a human donor with non-small cell lung cancer.

This clone was detected a few times. The chain links TRBV30 to TRBJ1-1; no definite D call. Trimming took off 2 bases at V and 3 bases at J, with 10 bases between the two ends. The germline gives CDR1 GTSNPN, CDR2 SVGIG (reference sequence). CDR3 length equals 13 residues. In nucleotides, the CDR3 is TGTGCCTGGAGTCGGGGTTTGGACACTGAAGCTTTCTTT. This encodes CAWSRGLDTEAFF.

The J gene is TRBJ2-3, the V gene TRBV18; a weak D match, TRBD2 (6 bases). Trimming took 8 bases from V and 3 from J, leaving 18 bases between them. Germline V lookup: CDR1 KGHSH, CDR2 LQKENI. The CDR3 contains 15 residues. CDR3 residues: CASGTPRTRTDTQYF. CDR3 sequence (DNA): TGTGCCAGCGGGACTCCCAGGACCCGGACAGATACGCAGTATTTT.

The genes are TRBV5-1 and TRBJ1-6, with a weak D call TRBD1 (6 bases). The CDR3 sequence is 18 residues long. Deletions cut 0 bases from V and 10 bases from J, with 23 bases between. CDR1 SGHRS and CDR2 YFSETQ come from the germline V gene. For the CDR3, the DNA is TGCGCCAGCAGCTTGGCCTTTACTGGGGCAGGGGCCATGTCACCCCTCCACTTT. Translated, it gives CASSLAFTGAGAMSPLHF.